This is a list of T cell receptor beta chains from one sample in a study of shared clonotypes between healthy human individuals. Assay used: immunoSEQ multiplex PCR; TCRdb lists only in-frame clones, some missing. The profile covers under 850,000 clones, with around 70% appearing a single time and around 1.7% taken by the ten largest. The sample taken for sequencing was memory CD4+ T cells sorted from blood. Source of these receptors: a woman aged 25 to 39 in good health. Both conserved end residues are part of each CDR3. The D gene is left open where the match is weak. Only some rows state a clone size, as once, few, many or a class for expanded clones.

j_call: TRBJ2-3; v_call: TRBV5-4; d_call: TRBD1; clone_size: NA; cdr3_nt: TGTGCCAGCAGCCAACAGGGGGTCGAAGATACGCAGTATTTT; cdr3_aa: CASSQQGVEDTQYF
j_call: TRBJ1-1; v_call: TRBV2; d_call: NA; clone_size: once; cdr3_nt: TGTGCCAGCAGAAAAGAAGCCGGGACGTCGAACACTGAAGCTTTCTTT; cdr3_aa: CASRKEAGTSNTEAFF
j_call: TRBJ2-7; v_call: TRBV19; d_call: TRBD2; clone_size: NA; cdr3_nt: TGTGCCAGTAGTATAGTGAGCGGGAGAAACGAGCAGTACTTC; cdr3_aa: CASSIVSGRNEQYF
j_call: TRBJ1-5; v_call: TRBV19; d_call: TRBD1; clone_size: NA; cdr3_nt: TGTGCCAGTCATCAGGGGGTTCAGCCCCAGCATTTT; cdr3_aa: CASHQGVQPQHF
j_call: TRBJ1-2; v_call: TRBV4-1; d_call: NA; clone_size: once; cdr3_nt: TGCGCCAGCAGCCAAGGGACGGAACGGGATGGCTACACCTTC; cdr3_aa: CASSQGTERDGYTF
j_call: TRBJ2-2; v_call: TRBV7-8; d_call: NA; clone_size: NA; cdr3_nt: TGTGCCAGCAGCCCTCTAGGTTTTTCCGGGGAGCTGTTTTTT; cdr3_aa: CASSPLGFSGELFF
j_call: TRBJ2-1; v_call: TRBV5-1; d_call: NA; clone_size: NA; cdr3_nt: TGCGCCAGCAGCTGGGGGAATTCTTACAATGAGCAGTTCTTC; cdr3_aa: CASSWGNSYNEQFF
j_call: TRBJ2-7; v_call: TRBV18; d_call: TRBD2; clone_size: NA; cdr3_nt: TGTGCCAGCTCACCAGGGACTATCGGATCCTACGAGCAGTACTTC; cdr3_aa: CASSPGTIGSYEQYF
j_call: TRBJ2-7; v_call: TRBV10-1; d_call: NA; clone_size: NA; cdr3_nt: TGCGCCAGCAGTGAGGCACCACTAGGAGCTGAGCAGTACTTC; cdr3_aa: CASSEAPLGAEQYF
j_call: TRBJ2-7; v_call: TRBV5-1; d_call: NA; clone_size: NA; cdr3_nt: TGCGCCAGCAGCGTACAACCGGACGAGCAGCAGTACTTC; cdr3_aa: CASSVQPDEQQYF
j_call: TRBJ2-7; v_call: TRBV5-4; d_call: NA; clone_size: NA; cdr3_nt: TGTGCCAGCAGCCAAGCGTACGAGCAGTACTTC; cdr3_aa: CASSQAYEQYF
j_call: TRBJ2-1; v_call: TRBV10-3; d_call: TRBD1; clone_size: once; cdr3_nt: TGTGCCACTCATCCCTCCGGGACAGGGTCCAGTGAGCAGTTCTTC; cdr3_aa: CATHPSGTGSSEQFF
j_call: TRBJ2-1; v_call: TRBV11-2; d_call: TRBD2; clone_size: NA; cdr3_nt: TGTGCCAGCAATCCTAGCGGGAGTAACAATGAGCAGTTCTTC; cdr3_aa: CASNPSGSNNEQFF
j_call: TRBJ2-1; v_call: TRBV7-9; d_call: TRBD2; clone_size: once; cdr3_nt: TGTGCCAGCAGCGATGACCGAAGCGGGGGAGACAATGAGCAGTTCTTC; cdr3_aa: CASSDDRSGGDNEQFF
j_call: TRBJ1-1; v_call: TRBV5-1; d_call: NA; clone_size: once; cdr3_nt: TGCGCCAGCAGCTTGATTCAGAGTACTGAAGCTTTCTTT; cdr3_aa: CASSLIQSTEAFF
j_call: TRBJ2-5; v_call: TRBV30; d_call: NA; clone_size: once; cdr3_nt: TGTGCCTGGAGGGCCTCCGGGACAAGGGAGACCCAGTACTTC; cdr3_aa: CAWRASGTRETQYF
j_call: TRBJ2-6; v_call: TRBV9; d_call: NA; clone_size: NA; cdr3_nt: TGTGCCAGCAGCGTAGAGCGTTTCTCTGGGGCCAACGTCCTGACTTTC; cdr3_aa: CASSVERFSGANVLTF
j_call: TRBJ1-2; v_call: TRBV9; d_call: TRBD1; clone_size: NA; cdr3_nt: TGTGCCAGCGCGAGACAGGGGGCCTCCTATGGCTACACCTTC; cdr3_aa: CASARQGASYGYTF
j_call: TRBJ2-7; v_call: TRBV7-9; d_call: TRBD2; clone_size: NA; cdr3_nt: TGTGCCAGCAGCTTAGTTAGCGGGATATTCTACGAGCAGTACTTC; cdr3_aa: CASSLVSGIFYEQYF
j_call: TRBJ2-5; v_call: TRBV5-1; d_call: NA; clone_size: NA; cdr3_nt: TGCGCCAGCAGCTATTATAGCGGAAATGGGGAGACCCAGTACTTC; cdr3_aa: CASSYYSGNGETQYF
j_call: TRBJ2-3; v_call: TRBV30; d_call: TRBD1; clone_size: NA; cdr3_nt: TGTGCCTGGAGTAAGACAGGGGACGTGCAGTATTTT; cdr3_aa: CAWSKTGDVQYF
j_call: TRBJ1-2; v_call: TRBV28; d_call: NA; clone_size: NA; cdr3_nt: TGTGCCAGCAGCCGCCCGGCGGGGTATGGCTACACCTTC; cdr3_aa: CASSRPAGYGYTF
j_call: TRBJ2-3; v_call: TRBV5-1; d_call: NA; clone_size: NA; cdr3_nt: TGCGCCAGCACTACCAGAGGAGATACGCAGTATTTT; cdr3_aa: CASTTRGDTQYF
j_call: TRBJ1-1; v_call: TRBV5-1; d_call: TRBD1; clone_size: once; cdr3_nt: TGCGCCAGCAGCAGCGAGACAGGGGTTGGGACTGAAGCTTTCTTT; cdr3_aa: CASSSETGVGTEAFF
j_call: TRBJ2-3; v_call: TRBV2; d_call: TRBD2; clone_size: NA; cdr3_nt: TGTGCCAGCAGTGAAGCGTGGCTAGCGGGAGCAGATACGCAGTATTTT; cdr3_aa: CASSEAWLAGADTQYF
j_call: TRBJ2-5; v_call: TRBV7-9; d_call: TRBD1; clone_size: NA; cdr3_nt: TGTGCCAGCAGCCTCGACAGGGGAGAAGAGACCCAGTACTTC; cdr3_aa: CASSLDRGEETQYF
j_call: TRBJ1-1; v_call: TRBV5-1; d_call: TRBD1; clone_size: few; cdr3_nt: TGCGCCAGCAGCTCCGGGACAGGGGCGACTGAAGCTTTCTTT; cdr3_aa: CASSSGTGATEAFF
j_call: TRBJ1-2; v_call: TRBV7-9; d_call: NA; clone_size: NA; cdr3_nt: TGTGCCAGCAGCCAAGGACAGAACTATGGCTACACCTTC; cdr3_aa: CASSQGQNYGYTF
j_call: TRBJ2-7; v_call: TRBV4-1; d_call: TRBD2; clone_size: NA; cdr3_nt: TGCGCCAGCAGCCAAGAGAGGCGGGAGGGGTACGAGCAGTACTTC; cdr3_aa: CASSQERREGYEQYF
j_call: TRBJ2-1; v_call: TRBV5-1; d_call: TRBD2; clone_size: NA; cdr3_nt: TGCGCCAGCAGCTTGGATGCGGGAGGGTGGAATGAGCAGTTCTTC; cdr3_aa: CASSLDAGGWNEQFF
j_call: TRBJ2-7; v_call: TRBV11-2; d_call: NA; clone_size: many; cdr3_nt: TGTGCCAGCAGCTCACAGGGATACGAGCAGTACTTC; cdr3_aa: CASSSQGYEQYF
j_call: TRBJ2-7; v_call: TRBV10-3; d_call: NA; clone_size: NA; cdr3_nt: TGTGCCATCTCGACCGAACTGTCCTACGAGCAGTACTTC; cdr3_aa: CAISTELSYEQYF
j_call: TRBJ1-2; v_call: TRBV25-1; d_call: TRBD1; clone_size: NA; cdr3_nt: TGTGCCAGCAGGGGGACAGGGGCCGGCTATGGCTACACCTTC; cdr3_aa: CASRGTGAGYGYTF
j_call: TRBJ1-1; v_call: TRBV19; d_call: TRBD1; clone_size: NA; cdr3_nt: TGTGCCAGCACTGGACAGGCGGGGACTGAAGCTTTCTTT; cdr3_aa: CASTGQAGTEAFF
j_call: TRBJ2-4; v_call: TRBV11-2; d_call: TRBD1; clone_size: NA; cdr3_nt: TGTGCCAGCAGCATAAGGGACAGGGGGCTCAAGGGAAACATTCAGTACTTC; cdr3_aa: CASSIRDRGLKGNIQYF
j_call: TRBJ2-3; v_call: TRBV30; d_call: TRBD1; clone_size: NA; cdr3_nt: TGTGCCTGGGACTTGACAGGGACCAACACAGATACGCAGTATTTT; cdr3_aa: CAWDLTGTNTDTQYF
j_call: TRBJ1-4; v_call: TRBV5-8; d_call: NA; clone_size: NA; cdr3_nt: TGTGCCAGCAGCTTGGAGAGGGGAATAACTAATGAACAACTGTTTTTT; cdr3_aa: CASSLERGITNEQLFF
j_call: TRBJ1-2; v_call: TRBV6-5; d_call: NA; clone_size: NA; cdr3_nt: TGTGCCAGCAGCTCAGGGGTAGACTATGGCTACACCTTC; cdr3_aa: CASSSGVDYGYTF
j_call: TRBJ2-1; v_call: TRBV4-1; d_call: TRBD2; clone_size: NA; cdr3_nt: TGCGCCAGCAGCCAAGGGGGCCGGACTAGCGGGGCCTACAATGAGCAGTTCTTC; cdr3_aa: CASSQGGRTSGAYNEQFF
j_call: TRBJ2-1; v_call: TRBV11-1; d_call: TRBD2; clone_size: NA; cdr3_nt: TGTGCCAGCAGCTTAGCCCTAGCGGGAACCAATGAGCAGTTCTTC; cdr3_aa: CASSLALAGTNEQFF
j_call: TRBJ1-5; v_call: TRBV5-1; d_call: TRBD1; clone_size: NA; cdr3_nt: TGCGCCAGCAGCTTAACCGGGACAGACGATCAGCCCCAGCATTTT; cdr3_aa: CASSLTGTDDQPQHF
j_call: TRBJ2-1; v_call: TRBV7-8; d_call: TRBD2; clone_size: NA; cdr3_nt: TGTGCCAGCAGCTTACTGGGGTCAGAGCGGGGTGAGCAGTTCTTC; cdr3_aa: CASSLLGSERGEQFF
j_call: TRBJ2-5; v_call: TRBV19; d_call: NA; clone_size: NA; cdr3_nt: TGTGCCAGTAGTCGGGCAGGGAAAGAGACCCAGTACTTC; cdr3_aa: CASSRAGKETQYF